These 17 T cell receptor beta chains were all obtained from the same sample, sequenced in a study of technical replicates of blood from a handful of donors. Clones were sequenced by immunoSEQ multiplex PCR, and TCRdb holds only the in-frame ones, with some missing. The sample lists about 86,000 clones; roughly 95% were seen once. The sample was T cells isolated from PBMCs. The receptors were gathered from a human donor in good health.

The V and J genes are TRBV27 and TRBJ2-5; 8 bases fit TRBD2. Germline V lookup: CDR1 MNHEY, CDR2 SMNVEV (reference sequence). The CDR3 totals 15 residues. The trim removed 4 bases at V and 1 base at J, leaving 5 bases unmatched. The CDR3: CASSSLAGRQETQYF. CDR3 nucleotides: TGTGCCAGCAGTTCCTTAGCGGGACGCCAAGAGACCCAGTACTTC.

The chain combines TRBV18 with TRBJ2-7; TRBD1 matches 7 bases. Germline V gives CDR1 KGHSH, CDR2 LQKENI. The V and J ends lost 3 bases and 4 bases, in that order; junction bases with no gene match: 18. The CDR3 is 18 residues long. CDR3 sequence (DNA): TGTGCCAGCTCACCTACAATCTCACTCGGGACAGCCACTTACGAGCAGTACTTC. Translation: CASSPTISLGTATYEQYF.

The chain recombines TRBV7-2 with TRBJ2-7, with D maybe TRBD2 (5 bases). V lost 5 bases and J lost 3, with 11 bases in between. CDR1 is SGHTA and CDR2 is FQGNSA in the germline V gene. The CDR3 extends over 13 amino acids. As DNA, the CDR3 is TGTGCCAGCAGCCCAAGTGGAGGCTACGAGCAGTACTTC. It specifies CASSPSGGYEQYF. Filled out from reference TRBV7-2 and TRBJ2-7, the complete variable domain reads GAGVSQSPSNKVTEKGKDVELRCDPISGHTALYWYRQSLGQGLEFLIYFQGNSAPDKSGLPSDRFSAERTGGSVSTLTIQRTQQEDSAVYLCASSPSGGYEQYFGPGTRLTVT.

The chain joins TRBV19 to TRBJ1-1; D is uncertain. Germline CDR1 LNHDA, CDR2 SQIVND (reference sequence). This CDR3 comprises 12 residues. Trimming cost V 5 bases and J 8 bases, with 12 bases left between them. CDR3 sequence (DNA): TGTGCCAGTAGTCAACGGGGTTACGAAGCTTTCTTT. Its translation is CASSQRGYEAFF.

The V call is TRBV7-2, the J call TRBJ2-4; weak D call: TRBD1 (5 bases). Trimming pared 1 base from V and 2 bases from J, leaving 9 bases between. CDR1 SGHTA and CDR2 FQGNSA come from the germline V gene. This CDR3 spans 15 amino acids. The CDR3 region has the DNA TGTGCCAGCAGCTTAGTGGGGCAATCCAAAAACATTCAGTACTTC. Residues: CASSLVGQSKNIQYF.

In regard to this clone: At one end the junction does not follow the germline gene, possibly because of a read error. This chain uses TRBV7-7 with TRBJ2-7; D not certain. Germline assignment: CDR1 SSHAT and CDR2 FNYEAQ (reference sequence). The CDR3 is 13 residues long. Written as DNA, the CDR3 is TGTGCTAGCAGCTTAAGCACAGCCCCCGAGCAGTACTTC. Translation gives CASSLSTAPEQYF.

The V and J genes are TRBV4-2 and TRBJ2-1; 12 nucleotides line up with TRBD2. The CDR3 is 15 residues long. The ends lost 3 bases at V and 4 bases at J; junction bases unmatched: 1. The V gene's germline CDR1 is LGHNA and CDR2 YNFKEQ. CDR3 in amino acids: CASSQTSGSYNEQFF. The CDR3 nucleotides are TGTGCCAGCAGCCAGACTAGCGGGAGTTACAATGAGCAGTTCTTC.

This clone has only one observation. This chain joins TRBV28 and TRBJ2-7; D gene uncertain. CDR3 length: 12 residues. Germline CDR1 reads MDHEN; CDR2 reads SYDVKM. Trimming took 5 bases from V and 7 from J, leaving 12 bases between them. CDR3 coding DNA: TGTGCCAGCAGTGATCTGCGGCGTGAGCAGTACTTC. This sequence encodes CASSDLRREQYF. Based on the CDR3 plus reference TRBV28 and TRBJ2-7, the full variable domain is DVKVTQSSRYLVKRTGEKVFLECVQDMDHENMFWYRQDPGLGLRLIYFSYDVKMKEKGDIPEGYSVSREKKERFSLILESASTNQTSMYLCASSDLRREQYFGPGTRLTVT.

The J gene is TRBJ1-5, the V gene TRBV7-9; 7 positions agree with TRBD1. There are 13 residues in the CDR3. Germline CDR1 is SEHNR and CDR2 is FQNEAQ (reference sequence). V lost 5 bases and J lost 5; bases outside the gene matches: 3. CDR3 region: CASSLTGDQPQHF. Here the CDR3 DNA reads TGTGCCAGCAGCCTCACAGGGGATCAGCCCCAGCATTTT.

J is TRBJ2-7 and V is TRBV2; TRBD1 matches 7 bases. CDR1 is SNHLY and CDR2 is FYNNEI in the germline V gene. J lost 0 bases, V lost 5 bases, and 4 bases had no gene match. The CDR3 runs to 14 residues. The CDR3 DNA sequence: TGTGCCAGCAGTTGGACAGGTAACTCCTACGAGCAGTACTTC. Translating it yields CASSWTGNSYEQYF.

The chain combines TRBV5-1 with TRBJ2-4; 9 nucleotides align to TRBD2. The J segment lost 8 bases and the V segment lost 4 bases, leaving 7 bases of the junction unmatched. The CDR3 has 14 amino acids. CDR1 is SGHRS and CDR2 is YFSETQ in the germline V gene. CDR3 protein: CASSPLAGRDIQYF. CDR3 nucleotides: TGCGCCAGCAGCCCCCTAGCGGGAAGGGACATTCAGTACTTC.

V usage is TRBV6-5 and J usage is TRBJ2-2; possibly TRBD2 for D (6 bases). The CDR3 is made up of 14 amino acids. The germline V and J ends were trimmed by 2 bases and 7 bases, with 11 bases remaining between them. CDR1 and CDR2 from the germline V gene are MNHEY and SVGAGI. The CDR3 is CASSYQGLFGELFF. Written as DNA, the CDR3 is TGTGCCAGCAGTTACCAGGGACTTTTCGGGGAGCTGTTTTTT.

The chain joins TRBV28 to TRBJ2-7; 8 bases agree with TRBD2. This CDR3 comprises 14 residues. After removal of 5 bases from V and 3 bases from J, the junction contained 6 bases not matched to a gene. Germline V lookup: CDR1 MDHEN, CDR2 SYDVKM. Here the CDR3 reads CASSPYSGIYEQYF. CDR3 bases: TGTGCCAGCAGTCCCTATAGCGGGATCTACGAGCAGTACTTC.

The rearrangement links TRBV19 to TRBJ1-4, with 9 positions matching TRBD1. Germline loops: CDR1 LNHDA, CDR2 SQIVND (reference sequence). V gave up 7 bases and J gave up 8 bases; unmatched junction bases: 11. The CDR3 length is 15 residues. In DNA form, the CDR3 reads TGTGCCAGTAAGTTCCGCCGGGACAGGGACGAAAAACTGTTTTTT. Encoded protein: CASKFRRDRDEKLFF. The whole variable domain, remainder taken from reference TRBV19 and TRBJ1-4, is DGGITQSPKYLFRKEGQNVTLSCEQNLNHDAMYWYRQDPGQGLRLIYYSQIVNDFQKGDIAEGYSVSREKKESFPLTVTSAQKNPTAFYLCASKFRRDRDEKLFFGSGTQLSVL.

In this sample, this clone turned up a few times. The chain recombines TRBV29-1 with TRBJ1-1; TRBD1 is a possible D gene (6 bases). CDR1 is SQVTM, CDR2 ANQGSEA, per germline. The CDR3 loop spans 14 amino acids. Deletions cut 7 bases from V and 1 base from J, with 16 bases between. The CDR3 sequence is CSARPYRENTEAFF. CDR3 nucleotide sequence: TGCAGCGCTAGACCCTACAGGGAGAACACTGAAGCTTTCTTT.

This clone was seen a few times. This sequence joins TRBV5-1 and TRBJ1-1; D not certain. The CDR3 has 13 residues. V dropped 5 bases and J dropped 0 bases, with 8 bases sitting between them. Germline CDR1 SGHRS, CDR2 YFSETQ. CDR3 in DNA: TGCGCCAGCAGGAGGGATTTGAACACTGAAGCTTTCTTT. This gives the protein CASRRDLNTEAFF.

The rearrangement joins TRBV29-1 to TRBJ2-5, with 10 bases fitting TRBD1. Germline V gene sequence: CDR1 SQVTM, CDR2 ANQGSEA. The CDR3 sequence is 15 residues long. The CDR3 loop is CNFLSDRGRRETQYF. As DNA, the CDR3 is TGCAACTTCCTATCCGACAGGGGGCGCCGGGAGACCCAGTACTTC.